The 9 T cell receptor beta chains below were found in one sample sequenced in a study of T cell repertoires in cytomegalovirus infection (dated by TCRdb to between 2019 and 2020). This sample was sequenced with an Illumina HiSeq 1500. TCRdb reanalyzed the raw reads on its own, using fastp at Q25 for trimming and MiXCR for clone calling, and kept in-frame beta chains. Entries that share a CDR3 protein sequence are merged under the most common genes and DNA. This sample holds 250,000 to 350,000 distinct CDR3 sequences; roughly 23% were observed only once. The leading ten clones occupy roughly 13% of the sample. The sequenced sample consisted of PBMCs. These receptors all come from a human donor in good health (CMV status not recorded). Some clones in this sample may be carry-over from other donors' samples.

The J gene is TRBJ2-5, the V gene TRBV30; no firm D call. The V gene lost 3 bases and the J gene lost 5 bases, with 16 bases spanning the gap. The V gene's germline CDR1 is GTSNPN and CDR2 SVGIG (reference sequence). The CDR3 consists of 14 residues. In DNA, the CDR3 is TGTGCCTGGAGCGGGCTAGATACGCCCGAGACCCAGTACTTC. Translation: CAWSGLDTPETQYF.

This clonotype was recorded a few times. The chain joins TRBV3-1 to TRBJ2-7, with 7 nucleotides matching TRBD1. The J segment lost 2 bases and the V segment lost 3 bases, leaving 10 bases of the junction unmatched. CDR3 length equals 16 residues. The germline V gene has CDR1 LGHDT and CDR2 YNNKEL (reference sequence). Here the CDR3 reads CASSHPPGTDTYEQYF. The CDR3 DNA reads TGTGCCAGCAGCCACCCCCCCGGGACAGATACCTACGAGCAGTACTTC.

This clonotype was found a few times. The V gene is TRBV29-1, the J gene TRBJ2-2; perhaps TRBD1 as D (6 bases). The CDR3 spans 13 residues. Looked up from germline, CDR1 is SQVTM and CDR2 is ANQGSEA. The V and J ends lost 4 bases and 4 bases respectively, with 10 bases between them. CDR3: CSVGGGGTGELFF. The CDR3 DNA sequence: TGCAGCGTTGGAGGGGGTGGCACCGGGGAGCTGTTTTTT.

This clonotype turned up a few times. The rearrangement uses TRBV12-3 or TRBV12-4 and TRBJ2-7; D may be TRBD1 or TRBD2 (5 bases each). V lost 1 base, J lost 4 bases, and 11 bases lay in between. The CDR3 extends over 14 amino acids. The CDR3: CASSLVRDGYEQYF. The CDR3, as DNA: TGTGCCAGCAGTTTAGTTAGGGACGGATACGAGCAGTACTTC.

The chain couples TRBV28 to TRBJ2-5, with 11 positions matching TRBD1. Germline V gene sequence: CDR1 MDHEN, CDR2 SYDVKM. V trimming: 6 bases; J trimming: 5 bases; junction bases outside the gene matches: 11. The CDR3 runs 16 residues. The CDR3 loop reads CASRSPPGQGGETQYF. The CDR3 nucleotides are TGTGCCAGCAGATCACCTCCGGGACAGGGGGGGGAGACCCAGTACTTC.

This clonotype was counted at least ten times. This chain links TRBV7-9 with TRBJ1-5, with D maybe TRBD1 (6 bases). Germline CDR1 SEHNR, CDR2 FQNEAQ (reference sequence). V was trimmed by 5 bases and J by 6 bases, leaving 14 bases between them. The CDR3 covers 14 residues. The CDR3 DNA sequence: TGTGCCAGCAGCCCGGGGCAGGGGACTCAGCCCCAGCATTTT. This gives the protein CASSPGQGTQPQHF.

The rearrangement links TRBV28 to TRBJ1-4; possible D gene TRBD1, 5 bases. V lost 2 bases and J 3 bases, leaving 7 bases between the germline ends. CDR1 and CDR2 from the germline V gene are MDHEN and SYDVKM. The CDR3 extends over 14 amino acids. DNA of the CDR3: TGTGCCAGCAGTTTAGGGGGGGCTAATGAAAAACTGTTTTTT. Amino acids: CASSLGGANEKLFF.

V is TRBV5-6 and J is TRBJ2-1, with TRBD1 matching over 9 bases. V was clipped by 4 bases and J by 16 bases; unmatched bases: 9. Germline lookup yields CDR1 SGHDT and CDR2 YYEEEE. CDR3 length: 12 residues. This CDR3 reads CASSTGDREDFF. CDR3 DNA: TGTGCCAGCAGCACGGGGGACAGGGAGGATTTCTTC.

V gene TRBV7-2 combines with J gene TRBJ2-1; 8 nucleotides match TRBD2. CDR3 length: 14 amino acids. Germline trimming cut 4 bases from V and 9 bases from J; bases unmatched to any gene: 8. The germline CDR1 and CDR2 sequences are SGHTA and FQGNSA. CDR3 amino acids: CASSYVVTSGEQFF. For the CDR3, the DNA is TGTGCCAGCAGCTATGTGGTTACTAGCGGTGAGCAGTTCTTC.